A selection of T cell receptor beta chains follows, all from one sample in a study of OX40 agonist ivuxolimab in advanced cancers. Method: immunoSEQ multiplex PCR; TCRdb's copy keeps in-frame clones and lacks some. Among about 47,000 clones listed, more than 85% were seen once. The sample was CD4+ or CD8+ T cells sorted from blood, taken in a trial of the OX40 agonist ivuxolimab. The receptors derive from an adult with an advanced solid tumor such as melanoma, head and neck, liver or kidney cancer. Each CDR3 is given without its conserved first and last residue. The size entry is marked missing in some rows and otherwise reads once, few, many or a size class.

CDR3: AWSLAQETQY
J: TRBJ2-5
size: .
V: TRBV30

CDR3: ASSDSGSADTQY
J: TRBJ2-3
size: .
V: TRBV6-1

CDR3: ASSILAGEETQY
J: TRBJ2-5
size: .
V: TRBV19

CDR3: ASSPSDRGNEKLF
J: TRBJ1-4
size: .
V: TRBV7-9

CDR3: ASRLATRNNQPQH
J: TRBJ1-5
size: .
V: TRBV12-2

CDR3: ASSPWGRGTDTQY
J: TRBJ2-3
size: once
V: TRBV11-2

CDR3: ASSLTPGRTYGYT
J: TRBJ1-2
size: few
V: TRBV5-5

CDR3: ASSLEARNLQETQY
J: TRBJ2-5
size: .
V: TRBV27

CDR3: ASSQDTSGGTDTQY
J: TRBJ2-3
size: .
V: TRBV4-3

CDR3: ASSLDAPYEQY
J: TRBJ2-7
size: .
V: TRBV7-9